This TCR beta chain was obtained from a study of T-cell memory formation after mild COVID-19. Across the whole study: Largely, the TCR clusters proved donor specific.

After 5'RACE with constant-segment primers, TCR alpha and TCR beta cDNA libraries carrying sample barcodes and UMIs were obtained. TCRdb redid the calling of the 5' RACE reads with MiXCR, one entry per CDR3 protein. In the table there are around 530,000 distinct CDR3 sequences, approximately 21% of which are singletons. The sequence was obtained from an adult woman who had mild COVID-19 (a few samples of this study predate the infection). Cell type and time point are not known. The sequencing sample was made of PBMCs or a T cell subset sorted from them (not recorded which).

The DNA of the CDR3 is TGTGCCAGCAGCCGTAGGACTAGCGGGAGTGACGGGGAGCTGTTTTTT. It specifies CASSRRTSGSDGELFF. This rearrangement joins TRBV5-5 to TRBJ2-2; 13 bases are shared with TRBD2. CDR3 size: 16 residues. Germline CDR1 reads SGHKS; CDR2 reads YYEKEE (reference sequence). The J segment lost 7 bases and the V segment lost 4 bases, leaving 7 bases of the junction unmatched.